This TCR beta chain stems from a study of blood T cell repertoires in COVID-19 (dated by TCRdb to 2020 to 2021). For the wider study: The collaborator samples originated in the United States, Italy and Spain and spanned the acute and convalescent phases of COVID-19. Where available, HLA class I and class II types were obtained from metadata supplied by the sample provider rather than from assay-based typing. The dataset comprised deeply sampled blood TCRbeta repertoires from subjects exposed to, actively infected with, or recovered from COVID-19. The sample metadata nearly always contained a de-identified subject ID, COVID-19 status, age in years and sex. The prospective study material was composed of cDNA or gDNA derived from T cells, B-cell-depleted T cells, or PBMCs. Samples came from the ongoing ImmuneRACE study (first 160 participants) plus 1,254 subjects from 6 global collaborators. The repertoires were released in a freely available public database meant as a resource for research on the immune response to SARS-CoV-2.

In this sample, this clone turned up once. Which antigen it targets is not known. Per-base quality was not reported, and no clone a single base away is much larger than it. TCRbeta CDR3 regions were amplified from genomic DNA by means of the immunoSEQ Assay, a bias-controlled multiplex PCR. For the original study's pipeline: The number of nucleated cells in each sample was estimated from the amplification of reference gene primers within the assay. To quantify the absolute abundance of each unique TCRbeta CDR3 rearrangement, sequence reads were collapsed and filtered. For each sample, productive Simpson clonality was calculated as the square root of Simpson's diversity index across productive rearrangements. This immuneACCESS table, as held by TCRdb, lists in-frame sequences with V and J called but not all clones. Of the missing ones, under half trace to an unresolved V gene in checked studies; the others have no known cause. D and trimming were read from the DNA, whereas the V and J calls and clone size are those reported in that table. The sample records fewer than 200,000 clones, 82% of which are singletons. The top ten constitute 4.5% to 6.5% of the sample.

Participants in the prospective study were enrolled through a virtual design, were aged roughly 18 to 95 years, and lived in roughly 25 United States geographic areas. In the prospective study, cohorts were assigned on the basis of participant-reported clinical history obtained from a screening survey and a study questionnaire. In the prospective study, whole blood, serum and a nasopharyngeal or oropharyngeal swab were collected from each participant by mobile phlebotomists. Participants in the prospective study had the option to provide additional blood draws and questionnaires over a roughly 2-month period. Before DNA extraction, prospective study blood samples were shipped either frozen or at room temperature. The germline V gene encodes CDR1 SGHDN and CDR2 FVKESK. Spanning cysteine to phenylalanine, the CDR3 consists of 11 amino acids. The read is trimmed to its CDR3 DNA, 33 bases read in frame from base 1. The junction shows trimming of 4 bases on V and 10 bases on J, plus 8 bases between the germline ends.

What the study reported, not specific to this receptor: How much clinical and demographic metadata was included differed by source and by participant, and the metadata was provided uncurated.

Sequences were obtained from PBMCs or T cells enriched from blood (not recorded which). The chain was built from TRBV14 and TRBJ2-1; no D gene can be assigned with confidence. The receptor's source is a woman aged 55-69 years with acute COVID-19. The CDR3 is CASSRSVEQFF. At the DNA level, the sequence is TGTGCCAGCAGCCGTTCGGTAGAGCAGTTCTTC. The reference TRBV14 and TRBJ2-1 proteins fill in what lies around the CDR3, so the full variable domain reads EAGVTQFPSHSVIEKGQTVTLRCDPISGHDNLYWYRRVMGKEIKFLLHFVKESKQDESGMPNNRFLAERTGGTYSTLKVQPAELEDSGVYFCASSRSVEQFFGPGTRLTVL.